The entry below describes one TCR beta chain. This CDR3 contains 14 residues. V was clipped by 3 bases and J by 4 bases, with 7 bases between them. The germline V gene has CDR1 MDHEN and CDR2 SYDVKM. Original data processing: How many nucleated cells were present was estimated from reference gene primer amplification. Some clones are missing from TCRdb's copy, which holds only in-frame ones; the method was immunoSEQ multiplex PCR. V and J calls and clone size come straight from that table; D and trimming were deduced from the DNA. The sample records about 110,000 clones, about 78% being singletons. This specimen belongs to a study of blood T cell repertoires in COVID-19. Study information: Samples taken during acute and convalescent COVID-19 were collected in the United States, Italy and Spain.

The chain is built from TRBV28 and TRBJ2-6; the D is unclear. The TCR was taken from a human donor in a cohort sampled during active or convalescent COVID-19. The specimen was peripheral blood. CDR3 bases: TGTGCCAGCAGTTTTACGCGAGGGGCCAACGTCCTGACTTTC. This codes for CASSFTRGANVLTF. The full variable domain, its missing parts supplied by reference TRBV28 and TRBJ2-6, is DVKVTQSSRYLVKRTGEKVFLECVQDMDHENMFWYRQDPGLGLRLIYFSYDVKMKEKGDIPEGYSVSREKKERFSLILESASTNQTSMYLCASSFTRGANVLTFGAGSRLTVL.